The source of this T cell receptor beta chain is a study of molecular identifiers for immune sequencing clone quantification (dated by TCRdb to the late 2010s). With regard to the full study: For a replicate experiment, RNA from around 20,000 or 100,000 naive CD8 T cells was divided into five aliquots, of which four were sequenced. This methods study used CD8 T cells to benchmark TCR RNA copy counting and molecular-identifier clustering-based TCR repertoire sequencing (MIDCIRS). Overall study outcomes, separate from this receptor: The naive libraries included spiked-in Jurkat TCR RNA (around nine copies' worth), and this Jurkat TCR RNA is not part of the donor repertoire. When barcode sub-clustering was omitted, TCR diversity was inflated by chimeric consensus sequences, with chimeras reaching as high as 47%. Identical TCR molecules sharing a barcode could cause highly expanded clone sizes to be underestimated. Spiked-in Jurkat TCR RNA equal to a single cell's worth was reported to be detectable even within 1,100,000 naive CD8 T cells. Modeling gave 3 to 3.5 recovered TCR RNA copies per cell versus about 10 by digital PCR, implying around 30% capture efficiency. In CMV-specific effector cells, clones with more than 20 RNA copies accounted for over 99% of molecules, whereas in naive cells such clones accounted for under 1%.

The library was prepared using PCR. TCRdb shows the sequencer as NextSeq 500. Bulk TCR libraries were generated as previously described, with the TCR primers listed in Table S5 used. The Qiagen AllPrep DNA/RNA kit was used to purify total RNA. Reads from multiple sequencing runs of the same library were pooled before analysis. For the original study's pipeline: Reads were retained only if the reads had an exact TCR constant sequence, and the retained reads were trimmed to 150 nt and grouped according to their 12-nt molecular barcodes. Reads in each barcode group were sub-clustered using a 15% Levenshtein threshold, and a quality-weighted consensus sequence was built for each RNA molecule. Non-functional sequences were discarded, and so were lower-count sequences lying one edit away from another sequence. Barcode sub-clusters with fewer than 20% of the maximum read count were removed, based on fitting two negative binomial distributions. Clones were called with MiXCR by TCRdb after fastp trimmed the public reads at Q25, and only in-frame beta chains were retained. Rows are combined by CDR3 protein, so each entry shows the most common genes and DNA. TCRdb, not the original authors, processed these V and J calls. This sample comprises around 7,800 distinct CDR3 sequences, 35% of them detected only once. The top ten clonotypes cover around 6.7% of the sample.

This clonotype was picked up a small number of times. No cognate antigen has been identified for it. No much larger clone is present one base from it, and per-base qualities are unavailable. Naive CD8 T cell libraries were made from about 20,000 to 1,000,000 sorted cells using 10%, 30% or 50% of purified RNA. On a BD FACSAria II, naive CD8 T cells were FACS-sorted as CD8+CD4-CCR7+CD45RA+ and collected into RLT Plus buffer. Approximately 9 TCR copies' worth of Jurkat RNA were spiked into about 19,000-1,000,000 naive CD8 T cell samples to test detection sensitivity. Enrichment of CD8 T cells was done with RosetteSep CD8+ T Cell Enrichment Cocktail plus Ficoll-Paque, and ACK red cell lysis came afterward. From the cysteine through the phenylalanine, the CDR3 covers 15 amino acids. Kept here is only the CDR3 DNA, which spans 45 bases and is read in frame from base 1. The germline V gene encodes CDR1 SEHNR and CDR2 FQNEAQ (reference sequence). The junction shows trimming of 8 bases on V and 2 bases on J, plus 13 bases between the germline ends.

Recombination joined TRBV7-9 with TRBJ2-6; confidence is insufficient to name the D gene. Sequenced material: naive CD8+ T cells from blood, with Jurkat cell RNA spiked in. The meaning of the sample's cell subset or site label: FACS-sorted CD8+CD4-CCR7+CD45RA+ naive T cells. The TCR was taken from a human donor in good health. Some libraries in this study had Jurkat cell RNA spiked in. In nucleotides, the sequence is TGTGCCAGCGCCGACCAATATACTGGGGCCAACGTCCTGACTTTC. Its coded protein is CASADQYTGANVLTF.